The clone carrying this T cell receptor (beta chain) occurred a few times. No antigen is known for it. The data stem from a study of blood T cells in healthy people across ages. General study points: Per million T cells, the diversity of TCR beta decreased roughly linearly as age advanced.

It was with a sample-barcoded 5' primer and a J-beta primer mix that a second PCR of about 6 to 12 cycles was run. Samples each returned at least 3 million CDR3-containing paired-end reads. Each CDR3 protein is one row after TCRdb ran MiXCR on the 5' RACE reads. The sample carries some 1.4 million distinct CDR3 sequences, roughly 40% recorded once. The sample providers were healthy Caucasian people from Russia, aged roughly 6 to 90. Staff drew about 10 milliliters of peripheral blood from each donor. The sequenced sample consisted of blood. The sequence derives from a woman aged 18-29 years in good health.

The CDR3 loop reads CALGPTKAEHSYNEQFF. The CDR3 nucleotides read TGTGCTTTAGGGCCAACAAAGGCGGAGCACTCCTACAATGAGCAGTTCTTC. This chain uses TRBV12-5 with TRBJ2-1; D is unresolved. The CDR3 is 17 amino acids. Per germline, CDR1 LGHNT and CDR2 FRNRAP. The V and J ends lost 11 bases and 0 bases respectively, with 23 bases between them.